These T cell receptor beta chains were read from a single sample in a study of T cell responses to AZD1222 COVID-19 vaccine. Here immunoSEQ multiplex PCR was the method, and the copy in TCRdb shows in-frame clones only, minus some. The sample has 150,000 to 200,000 clones; approximately 90% are singletons. The source was peripheral blood, collected on day 0 of AZD1222 vaccination. These receptors were taken from an adult in good health. Each CDR3 is given with its conserved first and last residue. The D gene is left open where the match is weak. Some rows mark clone size as missing; the rest say once, few, many or name a class of expanded clone.

v_call	d_call	j_call	clone_size	cdr3_nt	cdr3_aa
TRBV28	-	TRBJ2-7	few	TGTGCCAGCAGCGAAAACGTCCCCTCACGGGACTTTCTCCTGAACTACGAGCAGTACTTC	CASSENVPSRDFLLNYEQYF
TRBV15	-	TRBJ1-4	-	TGTGCCACCAGCAGAGATCGTGACAGGAAGGGCGAAAAACTGTTTTTT	CATSRDRDRKGEKLFF
TRBV4-1	-	TRBJ2-5	-	TGCGCCAGCAGCCCTCACATCAGACAGCAAGAGACCCAGTACTTC	CASSPHIRQQETQYF
TRBV10-3	TRBD1	TRBJ1-2	-	TGTGCCATCAGCCGTGGACAGGGGCAAGGCTACACCTTC	CAISRGQGQGYTF
TRBV6-1	TRBD1	TRBJ2-7	-	TGTGCCAGCAGTGAATGGAAGGGACAGGGGAACCACGAGCAGTACTTC	CASSEWKGQGNHEQYF
TRBV7-9	-	TRBJ1-1	-	TGTGCCAGCAGCTTAAGGCAGGACACTGAAGCTTTCTTT	CASSLRQDTEAFF
TRBV29-1	-	TRBJ1-2	-	TGCAGCGCCGGTTTTGTGAGTCATGGCTACACCTTC	CSAGFVSHGYTF
TRBV2	-	TRBJ1-2	-	TGTGCCAGCAGTGACGACCTGACCTATGGCTACACCTTC	CASSDDLTYGYTF
TRBV28	-	TRBJ1-2	once	TGTGCCAGCAGTTCTGGACAGACCTTCTATGGCTACACCTTC	CASSSGQTFYGYTF
TRBV29-1	-	TRBJ2-1	-	TGCAGCGTTAGGCCCCCAGCAGGGAGCGGCTACAATGAGCAGTTCTTC	CSVRPPAGSGYNEQFF
TRBV19	TRBD2	TRBJ2-2	-	TGTGCCAGTACCATAGGGCTAGCGGGGGGTCGGGACACCGGGGAGCTGTTTTTT	CASTIGLAGGRDTGELFF
TRBV18	-	TRBJ1-5	-	TGTGCCAGCTCACCACTGACAGGTGAGAAGCCCCAGCATTTT	CASSPLTGEKPQHF
TRBV14	-	TRBJ2-7	-	TGTGCCAGCAGCCAAGATATCGGCAGGGTAGGGAACGAGCAGTACTTC	CASSQDIGRVGNEQYF
TRBV29-1	-	TRBJ1-2	-	TGCAGCGTTCACAGGGAGTCCAACTACGGCTACACCTTC	CSVHRESNYGYTF
TRBV5-1	TRBD1	TRBJ2-3	-	TGCGCCAGCAGCTTGGGCGGACAGGGTGGGACAGATACGCAGTATTTT	CASSLGGQGGTDTQYF
TRBV4-3	TRBD1	TRBJ2-7	-	TGCGCCAGCAGCCAAGATGGGACAGGGCCTGGCTACGAGCAGTACTTC	CASSQDGTGPGYEQYF
TRBV3-1/TRBV3-2	-	TRBJ1-2	-	TGTGCCAGCAGTCCCCGGGGGTCGACGGGAGGCTTATATGGCTACACCTTC	CASSPRGSTGGLYGYTF
TRBV4-2	-	TRBJ1-4	once	TGTGCCAGCAGCCAAAATGGGGCTCCTAATGAAAAACTGTTTTTT	CASSQNGAPNEKLFF
TRBV7-2	-	TRBJ2-7	-	TGTGCCAGCAGCTTAGGGACGGGCATCCGCGAGCAGTACTTC	CASSLGTGIREQYF
TRBV2	-	TRBJ2-3	-	TGTGCCAGCAGTGAATGGGGGGGCAGCACAGATACGCAGTATTTT	CASSEWGGSTDTQYF
TRBV5-4	TRBD2	TRBJ2-3	-	TGTGCCAGCAGCCCTACTCAGCGGGGGGGCCGAGGTACGCAGTATTTT	CASSPTQRGGRGTQYF
TRBV7-2	TRBD2	TRBJ2-3	-	TGTGCCAGCAGCTTAAATCCGAGCGGGAGAACTAGCACAGATACGCAGTATTTT	CASSLNPSGRTSTDTQYF
TRBV5-1	-	TRBJ2-5	-	TGCGCCAGCTCCCACAATCTCGGGTCGCAAGCTACCCAGTACTTC	CASSHNLGSQATQYF